The rows below give T cell receptor beta chains drawn from one sample of a study of blood T cell repertoires in COVID-19. Sequencing was performed with immunoSEQ multiplex PCR; in TCRdb, only in-frame clones are kept and a portion is missing. This table has some 220,000 clones, approximately 78% appearing once. The sample comprised peripheral blood. These receptors were obtained from a woman aged 70-85 years with COVID-19, enrolled during active disease. Both conserved end residues are part of each CDR3. The D gene is left open where the match is weak. Clone size appears in some rows only: once, few, many, or a class for an expanded clone.

CDR3aa | CDR3nt | len | d_gene | j_gene | v_gene | abundance
CASGLQRWNGYTF | TGTGCCAGCGGTCTCCAGCGTTGGAATGGCTACACCTTC | 13 | . | TRBJ1-2 | TRBV6-5 | .
CASSFYSSGPGSYNEQFF | TGTGCCAGCAGTTTTTATTCTAGCGGCCCAGGCTCCTACAATGAGCAGTTCTTC | 18 | TRBD2 | TRBJ2-1 | TRBV27 | few
CASSLLGGSGGEQFF | TGTGCCAGCAGCTTATTGGGAGGTTCAGGGGGTGAGCAGTTCTTC | 15 | . | TRBJ2-1 | TRBV3-1/TRBV3-2 | once
CASSLQNTEAFF | TGTGCCAGCAGCTTACAGAACACTGAAGCTTTCTTT | 12 | . | TRBJ1-1 | TRBV5-5 | .
CASSESGSGELFF | TGTGCCAGCAGTGAATCCGGGAGCGGGGAGCTGTTTTTT | 13 | . | TRBJ2-2 | TRBV2 | .
CASSRRQGPSSYNSPLHF | TGTGCCAGCAGTCGCAGACAGGGCCCCAGCTCCTATAATTCACCCCTCCACTTT | 18 | TRBD1 | TRBJ1-6 | TRBV2 | .
CAWSRGPVYTEAFF | TGTGCCTGGTCCAGGGGGCCAGTGTACACTGAAGCTTTCTTT | 14 | TRBD1 | TRBJ1-1 | TRBV30 | .
CASSVRATASSNYGYTF | TGTGCCAGCAGCGTGAGGGCTACAGCCTCCTCTAACTATGGCTACACCTTC | 17 | . | TRBJ1-2 | TRBV9 | few
CASSIGRTGVGTEAFF | TGTGCCAGTAGTATAGGCAGGACAGGGGTTGGCACTGAAGCTTTCTTT | 16 | TRBD1 | TRBJ1-1 | TRBV19 | .
CASTLPGGMRGYTF | TGTGCCAGCACCCTGCCCGGAGGTATGAGAGGCTACACCTTC | 14 | . | TRBJ1-2 | TRBV6-6 | once
CATSDFLGEKLFF | TGTGCCACCAGTGATTTTCTCGGGGAAAAACTGTTTTTT | 13 | . | TRBJ1-4 | TRBV24-1 | .
CASSKVGRVPNRRSYEQYF | TGTGCCAGCAGCAAAGTCGGGCGCGTTCCGAATAGGAGGTCCTACGAGCAGTACTTC | 19 | . | TRBJ2-7 | TRBV21-1 | .
CSVSRQGGTGELFF | TGCAGCGTTTCTCGGCAGGGGGGCACCGGGGAGCTGTTTTTT | 14 | . | TRBJ2-2 | TRBV29-1 | .
CASSEARRDQPQHF | TGTGCCAGCAGTGAAGCGAGGAGGGATCAGCCCCAGCATTTT | 14 | . | TRBJ1-5 | TRBV2 | .
CASSYGRGGGETQYF | TGTGCCAGCAGTTACGGGAGAGGCGGGGGAGAGACCCAGTACTTC | 15 | TRBD2 | TRBJ2-5 | TRBV6-6 | .
CASSPSSGDTQYF | TGCGCCAGCAGCCCATCGAGCGGAGATACGCAGTATTTT | 13 | . | TRBJ2-3 | TRBV5-1 | .
CASSLARQILGGYTF | TGTGCCAGCAGCTTGGCTCGACAGATACTGGGGGGCTACACCTTC | 15 | . | TRBJ1-2 | TRBV5-4 | .
CASRLGTGAYTEAFF | TGTGCCAGCAGGTTGGGGACAGGGGCTTACACTGAAGCTTTCTTT | 15 | TRBD1 | TRBJ1-1 | TRBV6-5 | .
CASSIVVKETGLYNEQFF | TGTGCCAGTAGTATAGTCGTTAAGGAGACAGGGTTATACAATGAGCAGTTCTTC | 18 | TRBD1 | TRBJ2-1 | TRBV19 | .
CASSLLLTSGFYNEQFF | TGTGCCAGCAGCCTTCTTCTCACTAGCGGGTTTTACAATGAGCAGTTCTTC | 17 | TRBD2 | TRBJ2-1 | TRBV5-4 | once
CASSPRGGNHEQYF | TGCGCCAGCAGCCCCCGAGGCGGGAACCACGAGCAGTACTTC | 14 | . | TRBJ2-7 | TRBV5-1 | .
CATSDGESTEAFF | TGTGCCACCAGTGATGGGGAGAGCACTGAAGCTTTCTTT | 13 | . | TRBJ1-1 | TRBV24-1 | .
CASSLVFTGPMNTEAFF | TGCGCCAGCAGCTTGGTATTTACAGGGCCTATGAACACTGAAGCTTTCTTT | 17 | . | TRBJ1-1 | TRBV5-1 | .
CASSLWGDGYTF | TGTGCCAGCAGTCTGTGGGGCGATGGCTACACCTTC | 12 | . | TRBJ1-2 | TRBV11-2 | .
CASSLNTPSGNYGYTF | TGTGCCAGCAGTTTAAATACCCCCTCAGGGAACTATGGCTACACCTTC | 16 | . | TRBJ1-2 | TRBV27 | .
CASSLRGHEETQYF | TGCGCCAGCAGCTTAAGGGGGCACGAGGAGACCCAGTACTTC | 14 | TRBD1 | TRBJ2-5 | TRBV5-1 | .
CASSYSGSYEQYF | TGTGCCAGCAGTTATTCCGGTTCCTACGAGCAGTACTTC | 13 | . | TRBJ2-7 | TRBV5-5 | .
CASRETPSMNTEAFF | TGTGCCAGCAGGGAAACGCCTAGCATGAACACTGAAGCTTTCTTT | 15 | . | TRBJ1-1 | TRBV6-4 | once
CASSLGGGSLTQETQYF | TGTGCCAGCAGCTTGGGTGGGGGCTCCCTTACCCAGGAGACCCAGTACTTC | 17 | . | TRBJ2-5 | TRBV5-4 | few
CASTPSGSTDTQYF | TGTGCCAGTACCCCCTCGGGTAGCACAGATACGCAGTATTTT | 14 | . | TRBJ2-3 | TRBV19 | .
CASSLAGGSMDTQYF | TGCGCCAGCAGCTTAGCGGGGGGATCAATGGATACGCAGTATTTT | 15 | TRBD2 | TRBJ2-3 | TRBV5-1 | .
CAGSGRGPTDTQYF | TGTGCCGGGAGCGGGAGAGGACCGACAGATACGCAGTATTTT | 14 | TRBD2 | TRBJ2-3 | TRBV7-2 | .
CASSRAGRGNQPQHF | TGTGCCAGCAGTCGGGCGGGTAGGGGCAATCAGCCCCAGCATTTT | 15 | . | TRBJ1-5 | TRBV28 | .
CASTEPGRVTEAFF | TGTGCCAGCACCGAGCCCGGGAGGGTCACTGAAGCTTTCTTT | 14 | . | TRBJ1-1 | TRBV28 | .
CASSKQGPEAFF | TGTGCCAGCAGTAAGCAGGGGCCTGAAGCTTTCTTT | 12 | . | TRBJ1-1 | TRBV2 | once
CASSEEGQVYGYTF | TGTGCCAGCAGTGAGGAAGGACAGGTCTATGGCTACACCTTC | 14 | TRBD1 | TRBJ1-2 | TRBV2 | once
CASRGGLGLNNEQFF | TGTGCCAGCAGGGGGGGACTAGGATTAAACAATGAGCAGTTCTTC | 15 | TRBD2 | TRBJ2-1 | TRBV2 | .
CASSLVAGALIEQYF | TGTGCCAGCAGCTTAGTAGCGGGAGCGCTAATCGAGCAGTACTTC | 15 | TRBD2 | TRBJ2-7 | TRBV11-2 | .
CASSPKGVGITDTQYF | TGTGCCAGCAGCCCAAAAGGGGTTGGCATCACAGATACGCAGTATTTT | 16 | . | TRBJ2-3 | TRBV7-8 | .
CASSPRTGMNTEAFF | TGTGCCAGCAGCCCTCGGACGGGGATGAACACTGAAGCTTTCTTT | 15 | . | TRBJ1-1 | TRBV7-2 | .
CASSSQSTDTQYF | TGCGCCAGCAGCTCCCAAAGCACAGATACGCAGTATTTT | 13 | . | TRBJ2-3 | TRBV5-1 | .
CASSLDRGRDGYTF | TGTGCCAGCAGCCTGGACAGGGGGCGGGATGGCTACACCTTC | 14 | TRBD1 | TRBJ1-2 | TRBV7-9 | .
CASSPGGGGGWNTEAFF | TGTGCCAGCAGCCCGGGGGGGGGCGGAGGTTGGAACACTGAAGCTTTCTTT | 17 | . | TRBJ1-1 | TRBV28 | .
CASSLSPTTSTDTQYF | TGTGCCAGCAGCCTCTCTCCTACCACTAGCACAGATACGCAGTATTTT | 16 | . | TRBJ2-3 | TRBV3-1/TRBV3-2 | once
CASSLPPGTGDKAFF | TGTGCCAGTAGTCTACCACCCGGGACAGGGGATAAAGCTTTCTTT | 15 | TRBD1 | TRBJ1-1 | TRBV19 | once
CASSDSRVGGYTF | TGTGCCAGCAGTGATTCCAGGGTGGGTGGCTACACCTTC | 13 | . | TRBJ1-2 | TRBV2 | .
CASSQDLPDTQYF | TGTGCCAGCAGCCAAGATCTCCCAGATACGCAGTATTTT | 13 | . | TRBJ2-3 | TRBV14 | .
CSGQGQNEQYF | TGCAGTGGACAGGGGCAAAACGAGCAGTACTTC | 11 | TRBD1 | TRBJ2-7 | TRBV20-1 | few
CASSLGVETEAFF | TGTGCCAGCAGCCTAGGAGTAGAGACTGAAGCTTTCTTT | 13 | . | TRBJ1-1 | TRBV9 | .
CASSLMRAEDTQYF | TGTGCCAGCAGTTTAATGCGGGCTGAGGATACGCAGTATTTT | 14 | . | TRBJ2-3 | TRBV28 | few
CASSPGATQEQFF | TGTGCCAGCAGCCCTGGAGCGACCCAGGAGCAGTTCTTC | 13 | . | TRBJ2-1 | TRBV7-9 | .